The 18 T cell receptor beta chains below come from one sample, sequenced in a study of T cell changes during pregnancy in multiple sclerosis. The method was immunoSEQ multiplex PCR; TCRdb's version includes in-frame clones alone and lacks a portion of them. The sample lists tens of thousands of clones, 80% to 90% occurring once. The sequences come from CD4+ T cells from peripheral blood mononuclear cells, collected after pregnancy. The receptors shown here come from a female donor with multiple sclerosis, enrolled in a pregnancy study.

J is TRBJ2-7 and V is TRBV7-9; 8 nucleotides align to TRBD1. The junction had 11 bases not matched to a gene; V was cut back by 4 bases and J by 0 bases. The CDR3 runs 17 residues. Looked up from germline, CDR1 is SEHNR and CDR2 is FQNEAQ (reference sequence). CDR3 residues: CASSSALGTGYSYEQYF. CDR3 DNA: TGTGCCAGCAGCTCTGCCTTGGGGACAGGATACTCCTACGAGCAGTACTTC. The full variable domain, completed using reference TRBV7-9 and TRBJ2-7, is DTGVSQNPRHKITKRGQNVTFRCDPISEHNRLYWYRQTLGQGPEFLTYFQNEAQLEKSRLLSDRFSAERPKGSFSTLEIQRTEQGDSAMYLCASSSALGTGYSYEQYFGPGTRLTVT.

The gene calls are TRBV2 and TRBJ2-2; 11 bases are shared with TRBD2. Germline V gene data show CDR1 as SNHLY and CDR2 as FYNNEI. V gave up 7 bases and J gave up 5 bases; unmatched junction bases: 9. The length of the CDR3 is 16 residues. CDR3 DNA: TGTGCCAGCAAAGCGACTAGCGGGGAAGGGACCGGGGAGCTGTTTTTT. It codes for CASKATSGEGTGELFF.

V is TRBV5-1 and J is TRBJ2-1; 9 bases map to TRBD2. Per germline, CDR1 SGHRS and CDR2 YFSETQ. V was pared by 0 bases and J by 8 bases, with 6 bases of the junction left unmatched. This CDR3 region has 15 residues. CDR3 loop: CASSLGGRALDEQFF. The CDR3 DNA follows: TGCGCCAGCAGCTTGGGCGGGAGGGCCCTCGATGAGCAGTTCTTC.

The chain uses TRBV19 and TRBJ2-5; TRBD1 matches 8 bases. This CDR3 comprises 16 residues. Unmatched junction bases numbered 13, after V lost 5 bases and J lost 5 bases. CDR1 is LNHDA and CDR2 is SQIVND in the germline V gene (reference sequence). CDR3 sequence: CASSPGQGSIGETQYF. The CDR3 coding sequence is TGTGCCAGTAGTCCTGGACAGGGAAGTATCGGGGAGACCCAGTACTTC.

In its sample, this clone was seen a few times. The chain has TRBV7-6 and TRBJ2-1; 10 bases are shared with TRBD2. The CDR3 contains 19 residues. Germline-derived CDR1 and CDR2 are SGHVS and FNYEAQ. Trimming took 3 bases from V and 2 from J; bases not matched to a gene: 13. The DNA of the CDR3 is TGTGCCAGCAGCTTCACGGGACTAGCGATCACTGGCGCCTACAATGAGCAGTTCTTC. Residues: CASSFTGLAITGAYNEQFF.

This chain connects TRBV5-1 to TRBJ2-5; TRBD2 agrees at 8 bases. The CDR3 has 15 residues. Germline CDR1 and CDR2: SGHRS and YFSETQ. J lost 5 bases, V lost 3 bases, and 9 bases had no gene match. CDR3 sequence reads: CASSSGLVPRETQYF. The CDR3 coding sequence is TGCGCCAGCAGCTCGGGACTAGTTCCCCGGGAGACCCAGTACTTC.

V usage is TRBV4-2 and J usage is TRBJ1-4, with a weak D call TRBD1 (5 bases). Germline V gene sequence: CDR1 LGHNA, CDR2 YNFKEQ. V gave up 0 bases and J gave up 7 bases, with 15 bases separating them. The CDR3 has 16 residues. CDR3 bases: TGTGCCAGCAGCCAAGAATCGATCAGGGTTCGTGAAAAACTGTTTTTT. Protein: CASSQESIRVREKLFF.

V gene TRBV11-1 combines with J gene TRBJ2-7, with a weak D call TRBD2 (5 bases). The V gene lost 1 base and the J gene lost 7 bases, with 17 bases spanning the gap. Germline V gene lookup returns CDR1 SGHAT and CDR2 FQDESV (reference sequence). The CDR3 is 15 residues long. The CDR3 spells CASSLDPDSHLEQYF. CDR3 nucleotide sequence: TGTGCCAGCAGCTTAGACCCGGACTCCCACCTAGAGCAGTACTTC. Complete variable domain (other parts from reference TRBV11-1 and TRBJ2-7): EAEVAQSPRYKITEKSQAVAFWCDPISGHATLYWYRQILGQGPELLVQFQDESVVDDSQLPKDRFSAERLKGVDSTLKIQPAELGDSAMYLCASSLDPDSHLEQYFGPGTRLTVT.

The chain recombines TRBV5-1 with TRBJ1-6, with a possible D match to TRBD1 (5 bases). Per germline, CDR1 SGHRS and CDR2 YFSETQ. The CDR3 is 15 amino acids. V shed 2 bases and J shed 6 bases, with 12 bases lying between them. CDR3 amino acids: CASSFGGDANSPLHF. In nucleotides, the CDR3 is TGCGCCAGCAGCTTCGGAGGGGACGCTAATTCACCCCTCCACTTT.

The rearrangement uses TRBV5-1 and TRBJ1-6, with 7 bases aligning to TRBD1. Germline values: CDR1 SGHRS, CDR2 YFSETQ. This CDR3 contains 16 residues. Trimming removed 4 bases from V and 10 bases from J; junction bases left unmatched: 14. In DNA form, the CDR3 reads TGCGCCAGCAGCGCAGCGTTCGACAGGGTAGGCTCACCCCTCCACTTT. This translates into CASSAAFDRVGSPLHF.

With respect to this clone: At one end the junction does not follow the germline gene, possibly because of a read error. V is TRBV5-4 and J is TRBJ2-7, with 16 positions matching TRBD2. CDR1 is SGHNT and CDR2 is YYREEE in the germline V gene (reference sequence). This CDR3 spans 17 amino acids. The CDR3, as DNA: TGTGCCAGCAGCCCTGGGACTAGCGGGAGGGCCTCCCACGAGCAGTACTTC. Its translation: CASSPGTSGRASHEQYF.

The chain carries TRBV2 and TRBJ2-3; TRBD2 agrees at 7 bases. J lost 1 base, V lost 7 bases, and 5 bases had no gene match. CDR3 size: 14 residues. Germline V gene lookup returns CDR1 SNHLY and CDR2 FYNNEI. Written as DNA, the CDR3 is TGTGCCAGCAACGCGGGAGTCGGCACAGATACGCAGTATTTT. Encoded protein: CASNAGVGTDTQYF. Complete variable domain (other parts from reference TRBV2 and TRBJ2-3): EPEVTQTPSHQVTQMGQEVILRCVPISNHLYFYWYRQILGQKVEFLVSFYNNEISEKSEIFDDQFSVERPDGSNFTLKIRSTKLEDSAMYFCASNAGVGTDTQYFGPGTRLTVL.

The chain employs TRBV7-2 and TRBJ1-5; maybe TRBD1 (5 bases). Trimming removed 6 bases from V and 7 bases from J, with 13 bases in between. The V gene's germline CDR1 is SGHTA and CDR2 FQGNSA. This CDR3 spans 13 amino acids. CDR3 nucleotides: TGTGCCAGCAGTCTCCAGGGCTACCAGCCCCAGCATTTT. This translates into CASSLQGYQPQHF. The entire variable domain, with the rest obtained from reference TRBV7-2 and TRBJ1-5, is as follows: GAGVSQSPSNKVTEKGKDVELRCDPISGHTALYWYRQSLGQGLEFLIYFQGNSAPDKSGLPSDRFSAERTGGSVSTLTIQRTQQEDSAVYLCASSLQGYQPQHFGDGTRLSIL.

The gene calls are TRBV4-2 and TRBJ2-7; possible D gene TRBD2, 6 bases. Germline loops: CDR1 LGHNA, CDR2 YNFKEQ. V was clipped by 0 bases and J by 0 bases, with 12 bases between them. The CDR3 sequence is 16 residues long. The CDR3 nucleotides read TGTGCCAGCAGCCAAGATAGCGGAGGGCTCTCCTACGAGCAGTACTTC. Encoded protein: CASSQDSGGLSYEQYF.

The chain recombines TRBV5-4 with TRBJ1-4, with 8 bases lining up with TRBD1. The V gene's germline CDR1 is SGHNT and CDR2 YYREEE (reference sequence). CDR3 length: 15 amino acids. V trimming: 4 bases; J trimming: 7 bases; junction bases outside the gene matches: 9. In DNA, the CDR3 is TGTGCCAGCAGCCTCCAGACAGGGGAGGCTGAAAAACTGTTTTTT. It yields the protein CASSLQTGEAEKLFF.

The chain carries TRBV19 and TRBJ2-2, with D possibly matching TRBD2 (6 bases). V shed 4 bases and J shed 0 bases, with 12 bases lying between them. This CDR3 spans 16 amino acids. CDR1 is LNHDA, CDR2 SQIVND, per germline (reference sequence). CDR3 protein: CASSTSGGPNTGELFF. Written as DNA, the CDR3 is TGTGCCAGTAGTACCTCTGGAGGGCCGAACACCGGGGAGCTGTTTTTT. Based on the CDR3 plus reference TRBV19 and TRBJ2-2, the full variable domain is DGGITQSPKYLFRKEGQNVTLSCEQNLNHDAMYWYRQDPGQGLRLIYYSQIVNDFQKGDIAEGYSVSREKKESFPLTVTSAQKNPTAFYLCASSTSGGPNTGELFFGEGSRLTVL.

The rearrangement uses TRBV10-1 and TRBJ2-2; the match to TRBD2 covers 13 bases. The V and J ends lost 9 bases and 1 base, in that order; junction bases with no gene match: 11. This CDR3 contains 18 residues. Germline values: CDR1 WNHNN, CDR2 SYGVQD (reference sequence). The chain's CDR3 is CASSGLAGVGGNTGELFF. In nucleotides, the CDR3 is TGCGCCAGTTCCGGACTAGCGGGAGTAGGGGGGAACACCGGGGAGCTGTTTTTT.

This chain links TRBV4-1 with TRBJ2-4; 10 nucleotides match TRBD1. The CDR3 has 15 amino acids. The trim removed 4 bases at V and 4 bases at J, leaving 4 bases unmatched. Germline values: CDR1 MGHRA, CDR2 YSYEKL. The CDR3 is CASSPGQGPKNIQYF. Here the CDR3 DNA reads TGCGCCAGCAGCCCGGGACAGGGGCCAAAAAACATTCAGTACTTC.